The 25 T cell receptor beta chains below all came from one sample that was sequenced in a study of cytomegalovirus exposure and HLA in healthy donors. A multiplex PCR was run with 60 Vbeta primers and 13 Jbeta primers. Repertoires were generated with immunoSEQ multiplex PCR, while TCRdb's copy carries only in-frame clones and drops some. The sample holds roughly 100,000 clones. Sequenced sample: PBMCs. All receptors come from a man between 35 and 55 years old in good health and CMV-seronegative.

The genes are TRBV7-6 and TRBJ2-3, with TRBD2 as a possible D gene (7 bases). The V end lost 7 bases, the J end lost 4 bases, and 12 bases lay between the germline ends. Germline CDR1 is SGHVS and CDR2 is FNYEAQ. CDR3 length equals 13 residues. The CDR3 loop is CASMRGGADTQYF. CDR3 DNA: TGTGCCAGCATGAGAGGGGGGGCAGATACGCAGTATTTT.

Here the CDR3 DNA reads TGTGCCAGCAGGGGACACCTCTCCTACGAGCAGTACTTC. This gives the protein CASRGHLSYEQYF. The V gene is TRBV25-1, the J gene TRBJ2-7, with D possibly matching TRBD1 (6 bases). Per germline, CDR1 MGHDK and CDR2 SYGVNS. V lost 6 bases and J 0 bases, leaving 9 bases between the germline ends. This CDR3 is 13 amino acids long.

In DNA, the CDR3 is TGTGCCAGCAGTTTACAGACTTTCAATGAGCAGTTCTTC. Its translation: CASSLQTFNEQFF. The gene calls are TRBV27 and TRBJ2-1; D call uncertain. The germline V gene encodes CDR1 MNHEY and CDR2 SMNVEV (reference sequence). This CDR3 region has 13 residues. Trimming took 2 bases from V and 6 from J, leaving 8 bases between them.

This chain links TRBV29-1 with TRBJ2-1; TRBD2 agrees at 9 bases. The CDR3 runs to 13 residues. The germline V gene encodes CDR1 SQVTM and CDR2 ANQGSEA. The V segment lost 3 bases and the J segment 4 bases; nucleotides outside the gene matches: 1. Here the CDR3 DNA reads TGCAGCGTTGAGCGGGGGGGTTACAATGAGCAGTTCTTC. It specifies CSVERGGYNEQFF.

Written as DNA, the CDR3 is TGTGCCAGCAGCTTAGGGCTAGCGGGAGTGACAGATACGCAGTATTTT. Protein: CASSLGLAGVTDTQYF. This chain joins TRBV7-6 and TRBJ2-3; 10 bases fit TRBD2. The CDR3 is made up of 16 amino acids. Trimming cost V 1 base and J 3 bases; bases outside gene matches: 4. Germline V gene data show CDR1 as SGHVS and CDR2 as FNYEAQ.

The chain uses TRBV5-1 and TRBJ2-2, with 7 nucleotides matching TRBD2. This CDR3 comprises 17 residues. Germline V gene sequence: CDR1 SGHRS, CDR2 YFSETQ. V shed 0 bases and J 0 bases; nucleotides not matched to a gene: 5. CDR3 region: CASSLEASGSNTGELFF. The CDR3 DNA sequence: TGCGCCAGCAGCTTGGAGGCTAGCGGATCGAACACCGGGGAGCTGTTTTTT.

CDR3 bases: TGTGCCAGCTTCCGGACTCTTGGCTACACCTTC. Its protein is CASFRTLGYTF. This rearrangement joins TRBV2 to TRBJ1-2; no clear D. The germline gives CDR1 SNHLY, CDR2 FYNNEI. The CDR3 is 11 residues long. Trimming took 8 bases from V and 7 from J, leaving 11 bases between them. The full variable domain, its missing parts supplied by reference TRBV2 and TRBJ1-2, is EPEVTQTPSHQVTQMGQEVILRCVPISNHLYFYWYRQILGQKVEFLVSFYNNEISEKSEIFDDQFSVERPDGSNFTLKIRSTKLEDSAMYFCASFRTLGYTFGSGTRLTVV.

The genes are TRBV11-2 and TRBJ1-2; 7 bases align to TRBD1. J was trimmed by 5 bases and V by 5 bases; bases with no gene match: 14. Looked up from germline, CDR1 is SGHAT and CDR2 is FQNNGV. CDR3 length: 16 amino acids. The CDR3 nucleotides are TGTGCCAGCAGCGCCTCGCGAGGGGGCCTAAATTATGGCTACACCTTC. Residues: CASSASRGGLNYGYTF.

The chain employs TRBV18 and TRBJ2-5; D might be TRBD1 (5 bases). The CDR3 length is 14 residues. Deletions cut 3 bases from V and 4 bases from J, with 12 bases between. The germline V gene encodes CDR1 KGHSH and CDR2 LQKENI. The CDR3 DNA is TGTGCCAGCTCACCCCCGGTAGGGGTAGAGACCCAGTACTTC. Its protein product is CASSPPVGVETQYF.

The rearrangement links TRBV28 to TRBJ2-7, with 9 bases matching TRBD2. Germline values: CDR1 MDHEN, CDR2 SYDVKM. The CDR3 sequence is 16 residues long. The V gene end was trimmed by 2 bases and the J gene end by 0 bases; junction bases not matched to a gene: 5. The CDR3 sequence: CASSLTGTSLSYEQYF. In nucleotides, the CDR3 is TGTGCCAGCAGTTTAACCGGGACTAGCCTCTCCTACGAGCAGTACTTC.

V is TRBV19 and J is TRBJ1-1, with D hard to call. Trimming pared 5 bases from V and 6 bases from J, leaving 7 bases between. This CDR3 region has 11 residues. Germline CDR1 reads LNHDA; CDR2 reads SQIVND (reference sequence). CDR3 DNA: TGTGCCAGTAGTTTTGGCCCTGAAGCTTTCTTT. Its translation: CASSFGPEAFF.

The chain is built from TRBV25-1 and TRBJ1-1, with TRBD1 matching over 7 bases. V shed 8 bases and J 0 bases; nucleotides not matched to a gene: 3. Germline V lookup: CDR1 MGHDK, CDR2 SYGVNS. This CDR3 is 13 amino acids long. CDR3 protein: CASVGQVNTEAFF. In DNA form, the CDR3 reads TGTGCCAGCGTCGGACAGGTGAACACTGAAGCTTTCTTT. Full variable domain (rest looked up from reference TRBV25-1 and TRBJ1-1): EADIYQTPRYLVIGTGKKITLECSQTMGHDKMYWYQQDPGMELHLIHYSYGVNSTEKGDLSSESTVSRIRTEHFPLTLESARPSHTSQYLCASVGQVNTEAFFGQGTRLTVV.

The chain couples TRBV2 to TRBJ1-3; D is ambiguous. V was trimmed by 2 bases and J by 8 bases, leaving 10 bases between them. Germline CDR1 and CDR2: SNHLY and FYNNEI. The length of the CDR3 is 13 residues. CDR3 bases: TGTGCCAGCAGTGAACCCTCGTCCGACACCATATATTTT. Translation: CASSEPSSDTIYF.

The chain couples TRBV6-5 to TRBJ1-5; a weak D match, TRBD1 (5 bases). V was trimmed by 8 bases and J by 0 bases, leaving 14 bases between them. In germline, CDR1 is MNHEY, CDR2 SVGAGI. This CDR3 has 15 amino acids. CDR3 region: CASRRGIYSNQPQHF. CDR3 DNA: TGTGCCAGCCGTCGGGGGATCTATAGCAATCAGCCCCAGCATTTT.

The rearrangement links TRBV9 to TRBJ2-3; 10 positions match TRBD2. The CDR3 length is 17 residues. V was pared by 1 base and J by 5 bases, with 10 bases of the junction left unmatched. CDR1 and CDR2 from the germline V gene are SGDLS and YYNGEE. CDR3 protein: CASSVSAGLAVGDTQYF. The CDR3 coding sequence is TGTGCCAGCAGCGTATCGGCTGGACTAGCGGTTGGAGATACGCAGTATTTT.

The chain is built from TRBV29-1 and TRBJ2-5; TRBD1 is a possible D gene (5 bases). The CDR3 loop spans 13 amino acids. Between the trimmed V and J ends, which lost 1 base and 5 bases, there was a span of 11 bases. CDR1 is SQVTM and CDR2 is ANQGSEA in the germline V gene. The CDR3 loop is CSVEGRVVETQYF. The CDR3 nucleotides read TGCAGCGTTGAAGGCAGGGTGGTTGAGACCCAGTACTTC.

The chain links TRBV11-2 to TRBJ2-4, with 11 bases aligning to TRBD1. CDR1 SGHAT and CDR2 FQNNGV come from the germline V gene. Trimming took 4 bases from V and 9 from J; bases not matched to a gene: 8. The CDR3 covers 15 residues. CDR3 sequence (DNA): TGTGCCAGCAGCTCATTGCCGGGACAGGGGGGCATTCAGTACTTC. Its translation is CASSSLPGQGGIQYF.

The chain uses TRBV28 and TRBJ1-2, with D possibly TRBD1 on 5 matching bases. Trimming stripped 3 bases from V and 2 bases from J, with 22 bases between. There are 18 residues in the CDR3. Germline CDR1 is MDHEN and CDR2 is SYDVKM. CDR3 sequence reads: CASSLGGSGHLTNYGYTF. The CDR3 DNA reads TGTGCCAGCAGTTTGGGGGGTAGCGGACATCTCACCAACTATGGCTACACCTTC.

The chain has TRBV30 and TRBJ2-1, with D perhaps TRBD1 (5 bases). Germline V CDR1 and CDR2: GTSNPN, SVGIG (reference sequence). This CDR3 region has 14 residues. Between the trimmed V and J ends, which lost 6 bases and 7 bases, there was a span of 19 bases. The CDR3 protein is CACVRGQSRNEQFF. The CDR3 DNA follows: TGTGCCTGCGTGAGAGGACAATCACGGAATGAGCAGTTCTTC.

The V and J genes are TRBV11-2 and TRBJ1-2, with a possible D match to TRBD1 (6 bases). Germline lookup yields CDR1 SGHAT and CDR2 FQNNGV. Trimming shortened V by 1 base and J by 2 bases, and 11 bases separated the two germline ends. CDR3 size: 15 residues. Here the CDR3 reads CASSLVGRGNYGYTF. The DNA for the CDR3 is TGTGCCAGCAGCTTAGTCGGCAGGGGCAACTATGGCTACACCTTC.

The CDR3 reads CASSLPLGQETQYF. The CDR3 DNA follows: TGTGCCAGCAGTTTACCCCTCGGGCAAGAGACCCAGTACTTC. The V gene is TRBV28, the J gene TRBJ2-5, with no clear D. There are 14 residues in the CDR3. Trimming stripped 2 bases from V and 2 bases from J, with 9 bases between. CDR1 MDHEN and CDR2 SYDVKM come from the germline V gene.

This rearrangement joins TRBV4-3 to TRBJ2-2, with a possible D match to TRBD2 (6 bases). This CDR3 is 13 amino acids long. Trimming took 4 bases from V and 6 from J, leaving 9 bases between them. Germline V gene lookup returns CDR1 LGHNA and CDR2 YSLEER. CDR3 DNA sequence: TGCGCCAGCAGCCGAACTAGCCCCGGGGAGCTGTTTTTT. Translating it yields CASSRTSPGELFF.

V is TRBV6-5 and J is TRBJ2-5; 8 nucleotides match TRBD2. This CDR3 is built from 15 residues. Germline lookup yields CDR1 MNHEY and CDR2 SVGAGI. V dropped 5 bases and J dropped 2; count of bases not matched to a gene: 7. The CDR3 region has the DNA TGTGCCAGCAGTGCCGCGGGGGGTTTTCAAGAGACCCAGTACTTC. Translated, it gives CASSAAGGFQETQYF.

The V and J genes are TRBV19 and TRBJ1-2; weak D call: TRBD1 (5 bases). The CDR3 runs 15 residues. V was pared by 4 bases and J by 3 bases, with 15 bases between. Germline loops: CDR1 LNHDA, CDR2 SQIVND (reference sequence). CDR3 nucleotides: TGTGCCAGTAGTACCAGCCATGACAGCGACTATGGCTACACCTTC. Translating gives CASSTSHDSDYGYTF.

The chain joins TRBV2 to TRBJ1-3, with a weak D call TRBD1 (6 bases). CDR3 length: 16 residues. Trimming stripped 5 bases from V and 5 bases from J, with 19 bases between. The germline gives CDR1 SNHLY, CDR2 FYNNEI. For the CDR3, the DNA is TGTGCCAGCAGTCCCCGGCCGGGGGGCATAAGAAACACCATATATTTT. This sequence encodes CASSPRPGGIRNTIYF.